Presented here are 25 T cell receptor beta chains from one specimen sequenced in a study of cytomegalovirus exposure and HLA in healthy donors (dated by TCRdb to about 2017). Library preparation employed the immunoSEQ multiplex PCR assay. The multiplex PCR relied on a mix of 60 forward primers for TCR Vbeta segments and 13 reverse primers for TCR Jbeta segments. The table comes from immuneACCESS by way of TCRdb, which keeps in-frame sequences with V and J called. Part of the clones is missing from these tables; in studies checked, under half for an unresolved V gene and the rest for unknown reasons. The sample has under 200,000 clones on record, approximately 77% of them singletons. The ten largest clones add up to 7% to 9% of the sample. Sequences were obtained from PBMCs. The receptors were gathered from a male donor in good health and CMV-seropositive.

The genes are TRBV30 and TRBJ2-1; a possible D gene is TRBD1 (5 bases). V was shortened by 4 bases and J by 12 bases, with 19 bases between the two germline ends. The CDR3 spans 13 residues. CDR1 GTSNPN and CDR2 SVGIG come from the germline V gene (reference sequence). As DNA, the CDR3 is TGTGCCTGGAATCAACGTAGGGGTCCCCGGCAGTTCTTC. Translated: CAWNQRRGPRQFF.

The J gene is TRBJ2-1, the V gene TRBV7-9; 9 bases are shared with TRBD2. The length of the CDR3 is 15 residues. Losses at the gene ends were 4 bases for V and 8 bases for J; bases not matched to a gene: 9. Germline assignment: CDR1 SEHNR and CDR2 FQNEAQ (reference sequence). The CDR3 loop reads CASSSIRGLADEQFF. CDR3 sequence (DNA): TGTGCCAGCAGCTCCATTCGGGGACTAGCTGATGAGCAGTTCTTC.

Here the CDR3 reads CAWTYTMNTEAFF. CDR3 nucleotides: TGTGCCTGGACATACACCATGAACACTGAAGCTTTCTTT. The V call is TRBV30, the J call TRBJ1-1, with unresolved D. This CDR3 region has 13 residues. Trimming removed 4 bases at V and 0 bases at J, with 9 bases between. Looked up from germline, CDR1 is GTSNPN and CDR2 is SVGIG (reference sequence).

The rearrangement uses TRBV7-8 and TRBJ2-5; TRBD2 agrees at 8 bases. From germline, CDR1 is SGHVS and CDR2 FQNEAQ. CDR3 length equals 13 residues. V shed 6 bases, J shed 1 base, and the junction held 1 base outside the gene matches. The CDR3 sequence: CASRRGVQETQYF. CDR3 DNA sequence: TGTGCCAGCAGGCGGGGGGTCCAAGAGACCCAGTACTTC.

This clone was observed a few times. The genes are TRBV4-1 and TRBJ1-2; 8 bases map to TRBD1. The CDR3 is made up of 15 amino acids. The ends lost 1 base at V and 4 bases at J; junction bases unmatched: 5. From germline, CDR1 is MGHRA and CDR2 YSYEKL. The CDR3 here is CASSQASGGPYGYTF. The CDR3 DNA reads as TGCGCCAGCAGCCAAGCATCAGGGGGCCCCTATGGCTACACCTTC.

The chain is built from TRBV30 and TRBJ2-7; TRBD1 aligns across 8 bases. Germline loops: CDR1 GTSNPN, CDR2 SVGIG (reference sequence). The V gene end was trimmed by 7 bases and the J gene end by 1 base; junction bases not matched to a gene: 12. The CDR3 runs to 15 residues. For the CDR3, the DNA is TGTGCCTACCTAGTTTACGGGACAGGATCCTACGAGCAGTACTTC. Its protein product is CAYLVYGTGSYEQYF. Together with reference TRBV30 and TRBJ2-7, the CDR3 gives the full variable domain: SQTIHQWPATLVQPVGSPLSLECTVEGTSNPNLYWYRQAAGRGLQLLFYSVGIGQISSEVPQNLSASRPQDRQFILSSKKLLLSDSGFYLCAYLVYGTGSYEQYFGPGTRLTVT.

V gene TRBV7-6 combines with J gene TRBJ2-3; 10 bases agree with TRBD1. Losses at the gene ends were 5 bases for V and 5 bases for J; bases not matched to a gene: 7. Per the germline V gene, CDR1 is SGHVS and CDR2 is FNYEAQ. The CDR3 loop spans 15 amino acids. In DNA, the CDR3 is TGTGCCAGCAGCCTGACAGGGGGCGCGGTAGATACGCAGTATTTT. This gives the protein CASSLTGGAVDTQYF. The whole variable domain, remainder taken from reference TRBV7-6 and TRBJ2-3, is GAGVSQSPRYKVTKRGQDVALRCDPISGHVSLYWYRQALGQGPEFLTYFNYEAQQDKSGLPNDRFSAERPEGSISTLTIQRTEQRDSAMYRCASSLTGGAVDTQYFGPGTRLTVL.

Only a few counts were recorded for this clone. Other nucleotide sequences in the sample specify the same CDR3. The chain is built from TRBV19 and TRBJ1-1, with a weak D call TRBD1 (6 bases). The CDR3 is 13 residues long. Deletions cut 4 bases from V and 0 bases from J, with 6 bases between. Per the germline V gene, CDR1 is LNHDA and CDR2 is SQIVND (reference sequence). CDR3 in amino acids: CASSRTVNTEAFF. In DNA form, the CDR3 reads TGTGCCAGTAGTAGGACAGTGAACACTGAAGCTTTCTTT.

The chain couples TRBV9 to TRBJ2-3; D possibly corresponds to TRBD2 (6 bases). Germline CDR1 and CDR2: SGDLS and YYNGEE. This CDR3 has 17 residues. V lost 4 bases, J lost 4 bases, and 22 bases lay in between. Written as DNA, the CDR3 is TGTGCCAGCAGCCCCCGGGCCGGAGGGAGTTACGCAGATACGCAGTATTTT. Translation: CASSPRAGGSYADTQYF. The full variable domain, completed using reference TRBV9 and TRBJ2-3, is DSGVTQTPKHLITATGQRVTLRCSPRSGDLSVYWYQQSLDQGLQFLIQYYNGEERAKGNILERFSAQQFPDLHSELNLSSLELGDSALYFCASSPRAGGSYADTQYFGPGTRLTVL.

The chain uses TRBV11-2 and TRBJ1-5; D possibly corresponds to TRBD1 (5 bases). This CDR3 contains 14 residues. Germline V gene sequence: CDR1 SGHAT, CDR2 FQNNGV. Trimming left V 4 bases short and J 2 bases short, with 9 bases between. CDR3 nucleotides: TGTGCCAGCAGCTCAGGGTCGGGCAATCAGCCCCAGCATTTT. Residues: CASSSGSGNQPQHF.

The chain recombines TRBV19 with TRBJ2-2; TRBD1 might be the D (6 bases). The CDR3 extends over 15 amino acids. V was clipped by 3 bases and J by 2 bases, with 10 bases between them. CDR1 LNHDA and CDR2 SQIVND come from the germline V gene (reference sequence). Written as DNA, the CDR3 is TGTGCCAGTAGTATCGGACAGACAAACACCGGGGAGCTGTTTTTT. This translates into CASSIGQTNTGELFF.

The CDR3 spells CASSLTGGQETQYF. The CDR3 DNA reads TGTGCCAGCAGCCTTACAGGGGGCCAAGAGACCCAGTACTTC. The V and J genes are TRBV7-3 and TRBJ2-5, with 8 bases identical to TRBD1. The CDR3 is made up of 14 amino acids. Germline loops: CDR1 SGHTA, CDR2 FQGTGA. With 5 bases clipped from V and 1 base from J, the junction kept 3 bases outside the gene matches.

This chain joins TRBV9 and TRBJ1-3; D gene uncertain. This CDR3 is built from 13 residues. V shed 4 bases and J shed 0 bases, with 5 bases lying between them. Germline V gene lookup returns CDR1 SGDLS and CDR2 YYNGEE. The chain's CDR3 is CASSRDSGNTIYF. The DNA of the CDR3 is TGTGCCAGCAGCCGGGACTCTGGAAACACCATATATTTT.

V usage is TRBV2 and J usage is TRBJ2-7; the match to TRBD1 covers 9 bases. CDR3 size: 14 residues. Looked up from germline, CDR1 is SNHLY and CDR2 is FYNNEI. V lost 3 bases, J lost 4 bases, and 4 bases stayed unmatched. CDR3 sequence (DNA): TGTGCCAGCAGTGAGGTGGGACAGGGTTACGAGCAGTACTTC. It codes for CASSEVGQGYEQYF.

V and J are TRBV9 and TRBJ2-5; TRBD2 matches at 14 bases. The CDR3 contains 16 residues. From germline, CDR1 is SGDLS and CDR2 YYNGEE. J lost 2 bases, V lost 4 bases, and 4 bases had no gene match. CDR3 nucleotide sequence: TGTGCCAGCAGCCCACGACTAGCGGGGGGGCAAGAGACCCAGTACTTC. Amino acid sequence: CASSPRLAGGQETQYF.

V is TRBV4-2 and J is TRBJ2-5; 10 nucleotides line up with TRBD2. There are 17 residues in the CDR3. Germline V gives CDR1 LGHNA, CDR2 YNFKEQ. The V gene end was trimmed by 4 bases and the J gene end by 4 bases; junction bases not matched to a gene: 12. The CDR3 sequence: CASSRPVTAGGPETQYF. CDR3 coding DNA: TGTGCCAGCAGCCGCCCGGTGACAGCGGGGGGGCCAGAGACCCAGTACTTC.

The chain uses TRBV6-5 and TRBJ1-2; D not resolved. The CDR3 totals 16 residues. V lost 0 bases to trimming and J lost 2 bases, with 13 bases between them. Germline V gene data show CDR1 as MNHEY and CDR2 as SVGAGI. CDR3 DNA: TGTGCCAGCAGTTACTCGATGGTCGGGAAAAACTATGGCTACACCTTC. Protein: CASSYSMVGKNYGYTF.

V is TRBV15 and J is TRBJ1-1, with 7 bases aligning to TRBD1. The CDR3 has 14 residues. The germline CDR1 and CDR2 sequences are LNHNV and YYDKDF (reference sequence). Losses at the gene ends were 5 bases for V and 1 base for J; bases not matched to a gene: 4. The CDR3 nucleotides are TGTGCCACCAGCCTTAACAGGGGGAACACTGAAGCTTTCTTT. Translation gives CATSLNRGNTEAFF.

V is TRBV5-8 and J is TRBJ2-7; 12 nucleotides line up with TRBD2. Germline loops: CDR1 SGHTS, CDR2 YDEGEE. This CDR3 region has 17 residues. V gave up 4 bases and J gave up 2 bases; unmatched junction bases: 10. In nucleotides, the CDR3 is TGTGCCAGCAGCCCCAACCTAGCGGGGGGGTACACCTACGAGCAGTACTTC. This translates into CASSPNLAGGYTYEQYF.

Written as DNA, the CDR3 is TGCGCCAGCAGTAGAAGCGGGGTGAGCTCCTACGAGCAGTACTTC. This sequence encodes CASSRSGVSSYEQYF. V usage is TRBV10-2 and J usage is TRBJ2-7; 7 nucleotides line up with TRBD2. CDR1 is WSHSY, CDR2 SAAADI, per germline. The J segment lost 0 bases and the V segment lost 5 bases, leaving 7 bases of the junction unmatched. The CDR3 length is 15 residues.

This chain joins TRBV11-1 and TRBJ1-6, with D unclear. Germline V lookup: CDR1 SGHAT, CDR2 FQDESV (reference sequence). V lost 5 bases to trimming and J lost 7 bases, with 12 bases between them. The CDR3 consists of 14 residues. CDR3 residues: CASSLDSINSPLHF. The CDR3 nucleotides read TGTGCCAGCAGCCTAGACTCTATCAATTCACCCCTCCACTTT.

The rearrangement uses TRBV6-9 and TRBJ1-1, with 7 bases fitting TRBD1. The V gene end was trimmed by 9 bases and the J gene end by 11 bases; junction bases not matched to a gene: 3. From germline, CDR1 is MNHGY and CDR2 SVAAGI. This CDR3 spans 9 amino acids. The CDR3 here is CARQGRAFF. The CDR3 DNA reads as TGTGCCAGACAGGGGCGCGCTTTCTTT.

J is TRBJ2-3 and V is TRBV9, with a tentative D call TRBD1 (7 bases). This CDR3 spans 18 amino acids. CDR1 is SGDLS and CDR2 is YYNGEE in the germline V gene. Trimming took off 3 bases at V and 8 bases at J, with 28 bases between the two ends. Written as DNA, the CDR3 is TGTGCCAGCAGCGCCTTTGGGGGGACAGCGATTAGCACGGGTACGCAGTATTTT. It translates to CASSAFGGTAISTGTQYF.

This chain connects TRBV6-6 to TRBJ1-1; 8 nucleotides agree with TRBD1. Germline CDR1 and CDR2: MNHNY and SVGAGI (reference sequence). The CDR3 sequence is 15 residues long. The trim removed 4 bases at V and 2 bases at J, leaving 6 bases unmatched. The CDR3 sequence: CASSSRDRGNTEAFF. The CDR3 nucleotides are TGTGCCAGCAGTTCCCGTGACAGGGGTAACACTGAAGCTTTCTTT.

This chain joins TRBV29-1 and TRBJ2-2; 14 nucleotides agree with TRBD2. Looked up from germline, CDR1 is SQVTM and CDR2 is ANQGSEA. The length of the CDR3 is 16 residues. The trim removed 4 bases at V and 6 bases at J, leaving 7 bases unmatched. As DNA, the CDR3 is TGCAGCGTTGCGGGACTAGCGGGGGCAAGGGCCGGGGAGCTGTTTTTT. Its translation: CSVAGLAGARAGELFF.